These 4 T cell receptor beta chains share one sample of origin, sequenced in a study of T cells in Graves' hyperthyroidism and ophthalmopathy. RNA transcripts were the template for amplifying TCR beta CDR3 regions. Carried out on the TCR CDR3, a first-round RT-PCR used the HTBI primer set. TCRdb called the multiplex PCR reads again in MiXCR, with one record for every CDR3 protein. This sample has hundreds of thousands of distinct CDR3 sequences, with around 15% found just once. Sequences were obtained from blood. The receptors shown here come from a woman under 30 with Graves' hyperthyroidism.

This clonotype was counted at least ten times. The chain joins TRBV28 to TRBJ1-2; no firm D call. V was pared by 5 bases and J by 5 bases, with 18 bases between. The CDR3 totals 15 residues. Germline CDR1 and CDR2: MDHEN and SYDVKM. CDR3 DNA: TGTGCCAGCAGTCCCTTTAAGGGCAGGTCTTATGGCTACACCTTC. Protein product: CASSPFKGRSYGYTF.

The chain carries TRBV30 and TRBJ1-1, with no clear D. Deletions cut 0 bases from V and 5 bases from J, with 10 bases between. CDR1 and CDR2 from the germline V gene are GTSNPN and SVGIG (reference sequence). The CDR3 sequence is 13 residues long. CDR3 sequence reads: CAWSVLSGTEAFF. CDR3 in DNA: TGTGCCTGGAGTGTACTATCCGGGACTGAAGCTTTCTTT.

The gene calls are TRBV20-1 and TRBJ1-1; D call uncertain. Per the germline V gene, CDR1 is DFQATT and CDR2 is SNEGSKA (reference sequence). V was clipped by 1 base and J by 4 bases, with 10 bases between them. The CDR3 has 13 residues. The CDR3 sequence is CSARVPGGTEAFF. The CDR3, as DNA: TGCAGTGCTAGAGTACCAGGAGGCACTGAAGCTTTCTTT.

This clonotype showed up many times. The V gene is TRBV7-2, the J gene TRBJ1-1; D gene ambiguous. The germline V gene encodes CDR1 SGHTA and CDR2 FQGNSA. The CDR3 totals 17 residues. V lost 3 bases and J 1 base, leaving 18 bases between the germline ends. The CDR3 DNA reads as TGTGCCAGCAGCTTGGGCCGCGGGGATGAGAGGAACACTGAAGCTTTCTTT. Residues: CASSLGRGDERNTEAFF.